The present T cell receptor beta chain was sequenced within a study of blood T cell repertoires in COVID-19. The overall study: T cells, B-cell-depleted T cells, or PBMCs supplied cDNA or gDNA.

In the case of this clone: Mismatch with germline at one junction end may stem from a read error.

This CDR3 comprises 15 residues. In germline, CDR1 is SSHAT, CDR2 FNYEAQ (reference sequence). In the original workflow: It was from reference gene primer amplification that nucleated cell counts were estimated. The assay was immunoSEQ multiplex PCR, and TCRdb's table has in-frame clones only and misses some. V, J and clone size are taken as reported in that table, and D and trimming were inferred from the DNA itself. The sample lists over 85,000 clones; 78% were seen once. V gene TRBV7-7 combines with J gene TRBJ1-1; D might be TRBD1 (6 bases). The source of this sequence is a man aged 55 to 70 with active or convalescent COVID-19. The sequenced sample was peripheral blood. In nucleotides, the CDR3 is TGTGCTAGCAGCCCCGTCGGGGGGGCGAACACTGAAGCTTTCTTT. Its translation: CASSPVGGANTEAFF.